The 21 T cell receptor beta chains below come from one sample, sequenced in a study of CD8+CD57+ T cells in acquired aplastic anemia. For CDR3 and TCR beta VDJ profiling, genomic DNA was the template used. TCRdb used MiXCR to reprocess the reads, holding one entry per CDR3 protein. The sample consists of around 250,000 distinct CDR3 sequences, approximately 80% of them appearing once. Flow cytometry had shown expanded CD8+CD57+ cells in the patients chosen for sequencing. Material for sequencing was sorted CD4+, CD8+, or CD8+CD57+ T cells (not recorded which) from PBMCs. These receptors were taken from a human donor with aplastic anemia.

This chain joins TRBV7-9 and TRBJ1-2; D ambiguous. Germline CDR1 is SEHNR and CDR2 is FQNEAQ (reference sequence). Trimming removed 7 bases at V and 14 bases at J, with 29 bases between. The CDR3 length is 15 residues. As DNA, the CDR3 is TGTGCCAGCAACTGTATTAGCCGAACAAAGAATAGTTCTACCTTC. Translated, it gives CASNCISRTKNSSTF.

The gene calls are TRBV7-2 and TRBJ2-7, with a possible D match to TRBD2 (6 bases). The CDR3 loop spans 16 amino acids. The V gene's germline CDR1 is SGHTA and CDR2 FQGNSA. The CDR3 nucleotides read TGTGCCAGCAGCGACGCGGGGACCGGAGCTGGGTACGAACAGTACGTC. As protein: CASSDAGTGAGYEQYV.

The gene calls are TRBV9 and TRBJ1-1; tentative D call: TRBD1 (5 bases). This CDR3 has 14 residues. The germline gives CDR1 SGDLS, CDR2 YYNGEE. Trimming took 3 bases from V and 13 from J, leaving 22 bases between them. In DNA, the CDR3 is TGTGCCAGCAGCGGGGGGTCAGATACGCAGGATTTTTTCTTT. Encoded protein: CASSGGSDTQDFFF.

The rearrangement uses TRBV5-6 and TRBJ1-5; TRBD1 aligns across 7 bases. Germline trimming cut 2 bases from V and 2 bases from J; bases unmatched to any gene: 7. Per germline, CDR1 SGHDT and CDR2 YYEEEE. The CDR3 runs to 16 residues. CDR3 amino acids: CASSLERDSRNQPQHF. The CDR3 DNA reads as TGTGCCAGCAGCTTAGAGAGGGACAGCCGCAATCAGCCCCAGCATTTT.

The chain employs TRBV7-2 and TRBJ1-1; D is possibly TRBD1 (5 bases). The CDR3 spans 15 residues. Trimming left V 3 bases short and J 14 bases short, with 25 bases between. Per the germline V gene, CDR1 is SGHTA and CDR2 is FQGNSA. CDR3 DNA: TGTGCCAGCAGCTTTCAAAGAAGAGGGGAGAGTGATGAGTTCTTT. It codes for CASSFQRRGESDEFF.

A word on this clonotype: As the CDR3 is not closed by the conserved phenylalanine or tryptophan, this likely results from a read error. It is unclear where the CDR3 begins or ends on the DNA, so no DNA is shown, and the CDR3 is as TCRdb lists it. This rearrangement joins TRBV2 to TRBJ2-2; TRBD1 was called by the table and not checked on the DNA. Germline assignment: CDR1 SNHLY and CDR2 FYNNEI. Including both end residues, the CDR3 is 15 amino acids long. CDR3 protein: CASSDGGIHEQFFFS.

The V and J genes are TRBV9 and TRBJ2-7; 7 bases are a match to TRBD2. The CDR3 runs to 15 residues. V lost 4 bases and J lost 2; bases outside the gene matches: 9. Germline V gene lookup returns CDR1 SGDLS and CDR2 YYNGEE. In nucleotides, the CDR3 is TGTGCCAGCAGCTTGGACGGTGGGGGGGCCTACGAGCAGTACTTC. It yields the protein CASSLDGGGAYEQYF.

The chain links TRBV20-1 to TRBJ2-1, with a tentative D call TRBD2 (5 bases). From germline, CDR1 is DFQATT and CDR2 SNEGSKA (reference sequence). The germline V and J ends were trimmed by 1 base and 5 bases, with 15 bases remaining between them. This CDR3 has 15 amino acids. For the CDR3, the DNA is TGCAGTGCTAGAGTAATAGGGAGCACTGACAATGAGCAGTTCTTC. It yields the protein CSARVIGSTDNEQFF.

With regard to this clonotype: An end of the junction differs from the germline gene, which may be a read error. The chain links TRBV7-2 to TRBJ2-1, with 10 bases that match TRBD2. Looked up from germline, CDR1 is SGHTA and CDR2 is FQGNSA. The CDR3 extends over 15 amino acids. The CDR3 nucleotides read TGCGCCAGCAGCATAGCGGGGGGATCCGACACGGAGCAGTTCTTC. Protein product: CASSIAGGSDTEQFF.

This clonotype was seen repeatedly, ten times or more. The chain carries TRBV5-4 and TRBJ2-1; the match to TRBD2 covers 9 bases. The CDR3 covers 15 residues. CDR1 and CDR2 (germline): SGHNT, YYREEE (reference sequence). J was trimmed by 4 bases and V by 0 bases; bases with no gene match: 2. This CDR3 is CASSLGSGSYNEQFF. Written as DNA, the CDR3 is TGTGCCAGCAGCTTGGGTAGCGGGAGTTACAATGAGCAGTTCTTC. Using reference TRBV5-4 and TRBJ2-1 for the parts outside the CDR3, the full variable domain is ETGVTQSPTHLIKTRGQQVTLRCSSQSGHNTVSWYQQALGQGPQFIFQYYREEENGRGNFPPRFSGLQFPNYSSELNVNALELDDSALYLCASSLGSGSYNEQFFGPGTRLTVL.

J is TRBJ2-3 and V is TRBV7-3, with D possibly being TRBD1 or TRBD2 (5 bases each). CDR3 length: 13 residues. The ends were cut back, 8 bases at V and 1 base at J, with 10 bases in the middle. CDR1 is SGHTA, CDR2 FQGTGA, per germline. CDR3 sequence: CASGDHRTDTQYF. CDR3 in DNA: TGTGCCAGCGGGGACCATCGCACAGATACGCAGTATTTT.

The V call is TRBV7-6, the J call TRBJ1-1; D perhaps matches TRBD1 (6 bases). Germline V gene sequence: CDR1 SGHVS, CDR2 FNYEAQ. The V end lost 4 bases, the J end lost 7 bases, and 13 bases lay between the germline ends. CDR3 size: 13 residues. For the CDR3, the DNA is TGTGCCAGCAGCTCCGGGACAAGGAGTGAAGCTTTCTTT. Amino acid sequence: CASSSGTRSEAFF.

V and J are TRBV7-9 and TRBJ2-5; the D is unclear. The CDR3 contains 14 residues. The ends were cut back, 11 bases at V and 4 bases at J, with 20 bases in the middle. Germline V gives CDR1 SEHNR, CDR2 FQNEAQ (reference sequence). CDR3 bases: TGTGCCGGCAAGAGAGGCAGCGAGCCAGAGACCCAGTACTTC. Translating it yields CAGKRGSEPETQYF.

On this clonotype itself: No conserved phenylalanine or tryptophan is present at the end of the CDR3, so a read error is the likely explanation. As DNA, the CDR3 is TGTGCCAGCGGCGTCCGGGGCGCCGCCGGGCAGCTGTTTTGT. Translating gives CASGVRGAAGQLFC. J is TRBJ2-2 and V is TRBV2; the D call may be TRBD1 or TRBD2 (5 bases each). Germline V gene data show CDR1 as SNHLY and CDR2 as FYNNEI. The CDR3 runs 14 residues.

The chain carries TRBV9 and TRBJ2-1; D might be TRBD2 (6 bases). Germline lookup yields CDR1 SGDLS and CDR2 YYNGEE. The CDR3 is 15 amino acids. Deletions cut 3 bases from V and 12 bases from J, with 22 bases between. The CDR3 here is CASSDVAEKTDAQFF. CDR3 sequence (DNA): TGTGCCAGCAGCGACGTAGCGGAAAAGACGGATGCGCAGTTCTTC.

Of note for this clonotype: Since the CDR3 does not end with the conserved phenylalanine or tryptophan, this likely comes from a read error. It is unclear where the CDR3 begins or ends on the DNA, so no DNA is shown, and the CDR3 is as TCRdb lists it. V is TRBV7-8 and J is TRBJ2-3. The CDR3 contains 13 residues when both ends are counted. Germline V CDR1 and CDR2: SGHVS, FQNEAQ. The CDR3: CASSFAGTPDTHY.

The chain carries TRBV7-8 and TRBJ2-7, with D possibly TRBD2 on 6 matching bases. This CDR3 has 12 residues. V lost 5 bases and J lost 10, with 15 bases in between. Looked up from germline, CDR1 is SGHVS and CDR2 is FQNEAQ. The CDR3 is CASSDGGNGQYF. The CDR3, as DNA: TGTGCCAGCAGCGACGGGGGAAACGGTCAGTACTTC.

The chain combines TRBV19 with TRBJ1-2, with TRBD1 matching 9 bases. The CDR3 loop spans 14 amino acids. Trimming took 5 bases from V and 5 from J; bases not matched to a gene: 6. The germline gives CDR1 LNHDA, CDR2 SQIVND (reference sequence). The CDR3, as DNA: TGTGCCAGTAGTCCTGGGACAGGGTATTATGGCTACACCTTC. It is translated as CASSPGTGYYGYTF.

This clonotype has only one observation. V gene TRBV9 combines with J gene TRBJ2-2; 8 nucleotides align to TRBD2. The CDR3 contains 15 residues. V shed 3 bases, J shed 15 bases, and the junction held 16 bases outside the gene matches. Germline V gives CDR1 SGDLS, CDR2 YYNGEE. CDR3 coding DNA: TGTGCCAGCAGCGCCGAGGGGGACCCGGGGGGGGCTGTGTTTTTT. This translates into CASSAEGDPGGAVFF.

For this clonotype: The junction does not match germline at one end; this may be a read error. The DNA of the CDR3 is TGTGCCGGCAGCTTAGCGGGCGGTGAGCTGTCTTTTGGATTT. Residues: CAGSLAGGELSFGF. This chain links TRBV7-9 with TRBJ2-3, with TRBD2 identical over 7 bases. The length of the CDR3 is 14 residues. The V gene's germline CDR1 is SEHNR and CDR2 FQNEAQ (reference sequence).

Concerning this clonotype itself: The CDR3 does not close with the conserved phenylalanine or tryptophan, likely indicating a read error. The genes are TRBV7-3 and TRBJ2-3; D might be TRBD1 or TRBD2, each matching 5 bases. The CDR3 runs 13 residues. Germline V lookup: CDR1 SGHTA, CDR2 FQGTGA. CDR3 protein: CASGFAGTGQQYV. The CDR3 bases are TGTGCCAGCGGCTTCGCGGGCACAGGTCAGCAGTATGTT.